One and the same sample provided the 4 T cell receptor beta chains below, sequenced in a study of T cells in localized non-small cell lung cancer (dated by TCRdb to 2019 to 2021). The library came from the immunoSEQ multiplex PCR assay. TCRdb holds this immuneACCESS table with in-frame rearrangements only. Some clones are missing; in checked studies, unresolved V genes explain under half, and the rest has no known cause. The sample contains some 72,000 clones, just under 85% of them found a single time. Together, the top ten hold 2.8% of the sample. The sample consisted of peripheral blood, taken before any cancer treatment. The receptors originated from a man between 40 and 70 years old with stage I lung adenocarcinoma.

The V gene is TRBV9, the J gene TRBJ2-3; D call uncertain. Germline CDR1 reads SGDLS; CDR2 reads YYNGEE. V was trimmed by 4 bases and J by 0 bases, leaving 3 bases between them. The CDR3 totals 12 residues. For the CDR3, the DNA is TGTGCCAGCAGCCCCAGCACAGATACGCAGTATTTT. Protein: CASSPSTDTQYF.

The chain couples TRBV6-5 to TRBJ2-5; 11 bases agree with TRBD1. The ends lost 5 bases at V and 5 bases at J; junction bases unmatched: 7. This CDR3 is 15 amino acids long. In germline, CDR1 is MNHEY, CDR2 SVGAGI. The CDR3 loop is CASSRFGTGGETQYF. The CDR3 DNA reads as TGTGCCAGCAGTCGCTTCGGGACAGGGGGGGAGACCCAGTACTTC.

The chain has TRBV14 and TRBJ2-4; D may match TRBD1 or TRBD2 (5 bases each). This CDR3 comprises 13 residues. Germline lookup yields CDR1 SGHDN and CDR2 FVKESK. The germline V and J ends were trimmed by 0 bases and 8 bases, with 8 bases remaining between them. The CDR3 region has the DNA TGTGCCAGCAGCCAAGAGGGGGAAGACATTCAGTACTTC. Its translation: CASSQEGEDIQYF.

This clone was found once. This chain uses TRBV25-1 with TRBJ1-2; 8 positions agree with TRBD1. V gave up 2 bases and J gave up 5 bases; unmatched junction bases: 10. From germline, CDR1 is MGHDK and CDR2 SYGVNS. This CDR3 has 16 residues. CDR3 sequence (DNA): TGTGCCAGCAGTGAACTCGGGACAGGTGTGAATTATGGCTACACCTTC. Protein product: CASSELGTGVNYGYTF.